Reported below is one TCR beta chain. Its antigen remains unidentified. These data come from a study of molecular identifiers for immune sequencing clone quantification. Findings and limits, study-wide: Spiked TCR RNA from one Jurkat cell reportedly showed up when mixed among 950,000 to 1,000,000 naive cells.

In preparing bulk TCR libraries, previously described methods and listed TCR primers were used. A single record per CDR3 protein comes from TCRdb applying MiXCR to the PCR reads. In the table there are over 600,000 distinct CDR3 sequences, nearly 20% of which are singletons. Between the trimmed V and J ends, which lost 2 bases and 7 bases, there was a span of 11 bases. This CDR3 region has 13 residues. From germline, CDR1 is ENHRY and CDR2 SYGVKD. V is TRBV10-3 and J is TRBJ1-1, with unresolved D. Sequenced sample: naive CD8+ T cells from blood, with Jurkat cell RNA spiked in. Subset here: FACS-sorted CD8+CD4-CCR7+CD45RA+ naive T cells. The receptor was isolated from a human donor in good health. Some libraries in this study had Jurkat cell RNA spiked in. The CDR3 DNA sequence: TGTGCCATCAGTGAGAAAGGGAAGGTTGAAGCTTTCTTT. Translated, it gives CAISEKGKVEAFF.